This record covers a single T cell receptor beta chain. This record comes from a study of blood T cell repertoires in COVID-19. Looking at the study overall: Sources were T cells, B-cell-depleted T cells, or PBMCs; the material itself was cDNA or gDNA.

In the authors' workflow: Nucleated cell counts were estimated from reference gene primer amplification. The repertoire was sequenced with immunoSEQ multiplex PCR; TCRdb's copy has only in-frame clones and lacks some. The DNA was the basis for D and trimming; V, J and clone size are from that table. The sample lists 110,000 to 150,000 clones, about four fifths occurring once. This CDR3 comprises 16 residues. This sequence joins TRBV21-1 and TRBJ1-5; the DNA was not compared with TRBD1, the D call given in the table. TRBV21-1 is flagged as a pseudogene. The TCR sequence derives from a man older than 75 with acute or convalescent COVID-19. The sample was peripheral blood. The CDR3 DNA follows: TGTGCCAGCAGCAAAGATACCTCCAGGGGGTCTCAGCCCCAGCATTTT. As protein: CASSKDTSRGSQPQHF.